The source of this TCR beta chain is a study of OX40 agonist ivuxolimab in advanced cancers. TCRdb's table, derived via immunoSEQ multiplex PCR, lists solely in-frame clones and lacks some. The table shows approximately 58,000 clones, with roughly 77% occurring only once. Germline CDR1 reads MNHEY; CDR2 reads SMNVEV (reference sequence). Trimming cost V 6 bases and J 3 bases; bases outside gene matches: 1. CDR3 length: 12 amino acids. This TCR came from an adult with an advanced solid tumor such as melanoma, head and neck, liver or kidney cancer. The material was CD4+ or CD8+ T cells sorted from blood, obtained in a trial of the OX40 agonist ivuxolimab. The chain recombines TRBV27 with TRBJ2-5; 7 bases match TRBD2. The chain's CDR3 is CASSGGKETQYF. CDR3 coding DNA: TGTGCCAGCAGCGGGGGGAAAGAGACCCAGTACTTC.